This record covers a single TCR beta chain. Its matching antigen is unknown. Investigators performed immunoSEQ version v3.0 at survey level. Assay: immunoSEQ multiplex PCR; the TCRdb copy retains only in-frame clones and omits some. This table holds under 45,000 clones, over 90% found once. Germline V CDR1 and CDR2: KGHSH, LQKENI. V dropped 1 base and J dropped 4; count of bases not matched to a gene: 9. The CDR3 consists of 17 residues. This entry belongs to a study of long-term antiretroviral therapy in people with HIV. General study points: Pre-ART clonal expansions dominated every time point's repertoire.

This sequence originates from a man in his thirties or forties with HIV. The chain links TRBV18 to TRBJ1-4, with 7 bases lining up with TRBD1. Sequenced material: unsorted PBMCs, taken around 9.2 years after starting antiretroviral therapy. The CDR3 bases are TGTGCCAGCTCACCACGAGTTAGGGGACAGCTTAATGAAAAACTGTTTTTT. Its translation is CASSPRVRGQLNEKLFF.